This T cell receptor beta chain was observed in a study of blood T cell repertoires in COVID-19. Study summary: The samples span acute and convalescent COVID-19 from the United States, Italy and Spain.

The germline V gene has CDR1 SEHNR and CDR2 FQNEAQ (reference sequence). Trimming cost V 6 bases and J 2 bases, with 13 bases left between them. This CDR3 has 14 residues. The authors' processing: Reference gene primer amplification gave nucleated cell count estimates. Assay used: immunoSEQ multiplex PCR; TCRdb lists only in-frame clones, some missing. D and trimming come from the DNA, and the V and J calls and clone size come from that table. The repertoire includes tens of thousands of clones, 85% of them detected once, and about 17% sits in the top ten. The chain joins TRBV7-9 to TRBJ2-5; a possible D gene is TRBD1 (6 bases). The source material was peripheral blood. The TCR originated in a human donor in a cohort sampled during active COVID-19. CDR3 sequence: CASRTNRVQETQYF. In DNA form, the CDR3 reads TGTGCCAGCAGAACCAACAGGGTTCAAGAGACCCAGTACTTC.